These T cell receptor beta chains were read from a single sample in a study of graft-versus-host responses after intestinal transplantation. Profiled with immunoSEQ multiplex PCR; TCRdb holds only in-frame clones, not every one. The table includes 60,000 to 70,000 clones, about nine tenths detected once. The source was ileum tissue, collected roughly 390 days after transplant. These TCRs come from a human patient who received an intestinal transplant, so some T cells may come from the graft donor. CDR3s include the opening cysteine and the closing phenylalanine or tryptophan. A D gene is named only where the DNA matches it firmly. Only some rows state a clone size, as once, few, many or a class for expanded clones.

abundance,d_gene,j_gene,v_gene,CDR3nt,CDR3aa
-,-,TRBJ1-1,TRBV6-1,TGTGCCAGCAGCACCATGGGGAACACTGAAGCTTTCTTT,CASSTMGNTEAFF
-,-,TRBJ2-5,TRBV5-1,TGCGCCAGCAGCGCCGTGACTAGGGTGGGGGAGACCCAGTACTTC,CASSAVTRVGETQYF
-,-,TRBJ2-7,TRBV30,TGTGCCTGGAGTGGGCCCTACGAGCAGTACTTC,CAWSGPYEQYF
-,TRBD1,TRBJ2-1,TRBV18,TGTGCCAGCTCATTCTGGACAGGGTCAGGGAATGAGCAGTTCTTC,CASSFWTGSGNEQFF
once,TRBD1,TRBJ2-5,TRBV9,TGTGCCAGCAGCGCCCGGGACAGCCAAGAGACCCAGTACTTC,CASSARDSQETQYF
-,-,TRBJ2-5,TRBV9,TGTGCCAGCAGCGAGGCCCAGGGCATAAGGCAAGAGACCCAGTACTTC,CASSEAQGIRQETQYF
-,-,TRBJ2-5,TRBV5-1,TGCGCCAGCAGCACCGGACAGCAAGAGACCCAGTACTTC,CASSTGQQETQYF
-,TRBD2,TRBJ2-5,TRBV7-6,TGTGCCAGCAGAAAGACTAGCGGGGGGGCCCGGGAGACCCAGTACTTC,CASRKTSGGARETQYF
-,-,TRBJ2-1,TRBV2,TGTGCCAGCAGTGAAGCGGGAGTCGAAAGCAATGAGCAGTTCTTC,CASSEAGVESNEQFF
-,TRBD1,TRBJ2-7,TRBV15,TGTGCCACCAGCAGCTGGACAGGGGGCTACGAGCAGTACTTC,CATSSWTGGYEQYF
-,TRBD2,TRBJ2-7,TRBV4-1,TGCGCCAGCAGCCGGATAGCGGGAGAGGGATACGAGCAGTACTTC,CASSRIAGEGYEQYF
once,-,TRBJ2-4,TRBV9,TGTGCCAGCAGCCGTGGACAGCCTCTCAAAAACATTCAGTACTTC,CASSRGQPLKNIQYF
-,-,TRBJ2-3,TRBV5-1,TGCGCCAGCAGTCTGGGACTGAATCCAGATACGCAGTATTTT,CASSLGLNPDTQYF
-,TRBD2,TRBJ2-4,TRBV6-1,TGTGCCAGCAGCCAGGGACTAGCGGGAGAGATTCAGTACTTC,CASSQGLAGEIQYF
-,TRBD2,TRBJ2-1,TRBV27,TGTGCCAGCAGTTTATCCGTTGCGGGAGGGCCCTACAATGAGCAGTTCTTC,CASSLSVAGGPYNEQFF
-,TRBD1,TRBJ1-5,TRBV30,TGTGCCTGGAGTGTGGGGGGACAGCATAATCAGCCCCAGCATTTT,CAWSVGGQHNQPQHF
-,TRBD2,TRBJ2-1,TRBV27,TGTGCCAGCAGTTTTATAGGGGGGACTAGCGGGTTAGTGGGGCAGTTCTTC,CASSFIGGTSGLVGQFF
-,-,TRBJ1-1,TRBV2,TGTGCCAGCAGTGACAGGGACACTGAAGCTTTCTTT,CASSDRDTEAFF
-,-,TRBJ1-4,TRBV25-1,TGTGCCAGCTCCCAATGGGGCTTTAATGAAAAACTGTTTTTT,CASSQWGFNEKLFF
-,-,TRBJ1-3,TRBV7-8,TGTGCCAGCAGCTTACAGTCCAGGGGAAAGGGAAACACCATATATTTT,CASSLQSRGKGNTIYF
-,-,TRBJ1-5,TRBV4-3,TGCGCCAGCAGCCAAGAGGGGACACAAAATCAGCCCCAGCATTTT,CASSQEGTQNQPQHF
-,-,TRBJ2-3,TRBV6-1,TGTGCCAGCAGTGCCTTCAGGGCTTCTGGCACAGATACGCAGTATTTT,CASSAFRASGTDTQYF
-,-,TRBJ2-7,TRBV11-2,TGTGCCAGCAGCTTAGCCGGTGTATACGAGCAGTACTTC,CASSLAGVYEQYF
-,-,TRBJ1-4,TRBV7-9,TGTGCCAGCAGCCCCCGATACGACCCTAATGAAAAACTGTTTTTT,CASSPRYDPNEKLFF
few,TRBD1,TRBJ1-1,TRBV5-1,TGCGCCAGCAGCTTGGTCCAGGGGGCGAACACTGAAGCTTTCTTT,CASSLVQGANTEAFF
-,-,TRBJ1-6,TRBV15,TGTGCCACCAGCACCGGAGACATAGATTCACCCCTCCACTTT,CATSTGDIDSPLHF
-,TRBD1,TRBJ2-7,TRBV13,TGTGCCAGCAGCTTAAGGGACAGGTCCTACGAGCAGTACTTC,CASSLRDRSYEQYF
-,TRBD1,TRBJ2-4,TRBV28,TGTGCCAGCAGTAGGGTGGGACAGGGGACATCAAACATTCAGTACTTC,CASSRVGQGTSNIQYF
-,TRBD1,TRBJ1-4,TRBV5-1,TGCGCCAGCAGCCCGGATGGGGGACAGGGTTTTGAAAAACTGTTTTTT,CASSPDGGQGFEKLFF
-,-,TRBJ2-7,TRBV20-1,TGCAGTGCTCCCCTTTTGTACGAGCAGTACTTC,CSAPLLYEQYF
-,-,TRBJ1-1,TRBV19,TGTGCCAGTAGTATAGAAGGCAGGCCGTACACTGAAGCTTTCTTT,CASSIEGRPYTEAFF
once,-,TRBJ1-2,TRBV2,TGTGCCAGCATCCCCGTTCCTATCTATGGCTACACCTTC,CASIPVPIYGYTF
-,TRBD1,TRBJ2-7,TRBV6-5,TGTGCCAGCAGATTGGACAGGGTCAGCTACGAGCAGTACTTC,CASRLDRVSYEQYF
-,-,TRBJ1-4,TRBV7-2,TGTGCCAGCAGCTTAAAAGGGGCCAGAAGGGAGGAAAAACTGTTTTTT,CASSLKGARREEKLFF
-,TRBD2,TRBJ2-1,TRBV9,TGTGCCAGCAGCGTAGATCTTGCTAGCGGGATGGGTGAGCAGTTCTTC,CASSVDLASGMGEQFF
-,-,TRBJ2-5,TRBV30,TGTGCCTGGAGTGTAGAACAGCAAAAAGAGACCCAGTACTTC,CAWSVEQQKETQYF
-,-,TRBJ1-1,TRBV29-1,TGCAGCGCCCTCGGGGGCTGGATATCTGAAGCTTTCTTT,CSALGGWISEAFF
-,TRBD2,TRBJ2-5,TRBV4-2,TGTGCCAGCAGCCAAGAGGTGCGATCTACGGGACTAGCGGGTCAAGAGACCCAGTACTTC,CASSQEVRSTGLAGQETQYF
-,TRBD2,TRBJ2-2,TRBV28,TGTGCCAGCAGACCCTTCGCGACTAGCGCGAACACCGGGGAGCTGTTTTTT,CASRPFATSANTGELFF
-,-,TRBJ2-4,TRBV6-5,TGTGCCAGCAGTAAGCGGGCGGCAACCAAAAACATTCAGTACTTC,CASSKRAATKNIQYF
once,-,TRBJ2-2,TRBV29-1,TGCAGCGTTGCAGACACCGGGGAGCTGTTTTTT,CSVADTGELFF
medium-sized,TRBD1,TRBJ1-6,TRBV19,TGTGCCAGTAGGAGACAGGGTGATTCACCCCTCCACTTT,CASRRQGDSPLHF
-,-,TRBJ2-2,TRBV28,TGTGCCAGCAGTTTGAGCGGCACCACCGGGGAGCTGTTTTTT,CASSLSGTTGELFF
-,-,TRBJ1-2,TRBV5-1,TGCGCCAGCAGCGACACTAACTATGGCTACACCTTC,CASSDTNYGYTF
-,TRBD2,TRBJ2-2,TRBV11-2,TGTGCCAGCAGCCTAATAGCGGGGGCGAGAGGGGAGCTGTTTTTT,CASSLIAGARGELFF
-,TRBD2,TRBJ2-1,TRBV27,TGTGCCAGCAGTTTATTATCTAGCGGGAGTTACAATGAGCAGTTCTTC,CASSLLSSGSYNEQFF
-,-,TRBJ2-1,TRBV19,TGTGCCAGTAGTCCCCACGGAACAATCACCCTCTCCTACAATGAGCAGTTCTTC,CASSPHGTITLSYNEQFF
-,TRBD1,TRBJ2-3,TRBV10-3,TGTGCCATCAGGGAGAGACAGGGTCAAGATACGCAGTATTTT,CAIRERQGQDTQYF
-,-,TRBJ1-2,TRBV6-4,TGTGCCAGCAGTGACTCGGGACGGCGCTCGGGCTACACCTTC,CASSDSGRRSGYTF
-,-,TRBJ2-7,TRBV5-1,TGCGCCAGCAGCTCGATTCAGACAGGCGCCTCCTACGAGCAGTACTTC,CASSSIQTGASYEQYF
-,-,TRBJ2-7,TRBV7-2,TGTGCCAGCAGCTTAGATGGGGTCCGTCAGTACTTC,CASSLDGVRQYF
-,-,TRBJ2-6,TRBV5-3,TGTGCCAGAAGCTTCACAAACAGGGTTTCCTCTGGGGCCAACGTCCTGACTTTC,CARSFTNRVSSGANVLTF
-,TRBD1,TRBJ1-1,TRBV10-2,TGCGCCAGCTCCCGGACAGGGGACATGAACACTGAAGCTTTCTTT,CASSRTGDMNTEAFF
once,TRBD2,TRBJ2-3,TRBV28,TGTGCCAGCAGTTCCCAGCGGGAGGCCCCGCGGGCGCAGTATTTT,CASSSQREAPRAQYF
-,-,TRBJ2-1,TRBV6-1,TGTGCCAGCAGTGAAGCGCTAGGCGGGAATGAGCAGTTCTTC,CASSEALGGNEQFF
few,TRBD2,TRBJ2-7,TRBV4-1,TGCGCCAGCAGCCAACCGGGACTAGCGGGGGGAAAGAACGAGCAGTACTTC,CASSQPGLAGGKNEQYF
-,-,TRBJ1-6,TRBV18,TGTGCCAGCTCCTCAGGGAATTCACCCCTCCACTTT,CASSSGNSPLHF
-,-,TRBJ1-3,TRBV4-1,TGCGCCAGCAGCCAAGAGGTCCCCTCTGGAAACACCATATATTTT,CASSQEVPSGNTIYF
once,-,TRBJ1-2,TRBV7-6,TGTGCCAGCAGCTTAGTTGCGGGGTTTCACTATGGCTACACCTTC,CASSLVAGFHYGYTF